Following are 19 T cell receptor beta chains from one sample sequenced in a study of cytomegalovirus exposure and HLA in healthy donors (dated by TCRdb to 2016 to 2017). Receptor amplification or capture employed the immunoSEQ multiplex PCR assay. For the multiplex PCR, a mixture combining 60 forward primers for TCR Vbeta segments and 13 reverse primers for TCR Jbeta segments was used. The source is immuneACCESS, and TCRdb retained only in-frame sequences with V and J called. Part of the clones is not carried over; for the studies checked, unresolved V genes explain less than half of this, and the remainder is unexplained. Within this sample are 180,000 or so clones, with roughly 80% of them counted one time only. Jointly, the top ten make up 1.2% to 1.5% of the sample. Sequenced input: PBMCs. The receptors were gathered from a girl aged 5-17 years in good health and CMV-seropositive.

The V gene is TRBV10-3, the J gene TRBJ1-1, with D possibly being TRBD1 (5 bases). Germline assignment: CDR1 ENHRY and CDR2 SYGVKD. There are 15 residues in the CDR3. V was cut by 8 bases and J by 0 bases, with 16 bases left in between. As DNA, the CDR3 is TGTGCCATCTCCTCAGGGATACTCATGAACACTGAAGCTTTCTTT. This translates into CAISSGILMNTEAFF.

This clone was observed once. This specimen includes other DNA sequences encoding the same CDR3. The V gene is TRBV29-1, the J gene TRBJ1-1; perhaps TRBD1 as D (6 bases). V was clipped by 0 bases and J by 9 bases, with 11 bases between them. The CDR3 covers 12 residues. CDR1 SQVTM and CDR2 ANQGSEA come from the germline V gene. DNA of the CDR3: TGCAGCGTTGAAGATTGGCAGGGGAAAGCTTTCTTT. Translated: CSVEDWQGKAFF.

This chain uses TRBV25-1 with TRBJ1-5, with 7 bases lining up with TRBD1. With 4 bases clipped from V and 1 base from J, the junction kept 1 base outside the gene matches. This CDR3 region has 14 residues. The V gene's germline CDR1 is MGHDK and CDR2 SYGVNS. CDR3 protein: CASSGGQSNQPQHF. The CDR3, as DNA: TGTGCCAGCAGTGGGGGACAGAGCAATCAGCCCCAGCATTTT.

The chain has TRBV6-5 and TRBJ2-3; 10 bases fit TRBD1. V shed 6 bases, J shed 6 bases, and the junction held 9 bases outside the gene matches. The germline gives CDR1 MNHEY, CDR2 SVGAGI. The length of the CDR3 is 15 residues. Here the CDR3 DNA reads TGTGCCAGCAGCCTCGGGACAGGGGCTTTCGATACGCAGTATTTT. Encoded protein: CASSLGTGAFDTQYF.

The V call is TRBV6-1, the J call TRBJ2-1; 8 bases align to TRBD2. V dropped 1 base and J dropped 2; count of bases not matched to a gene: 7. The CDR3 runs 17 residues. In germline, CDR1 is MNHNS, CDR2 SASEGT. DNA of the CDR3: TGTGCCAGCAGTGAAGTAGTAAGGACTAGCCCCTACAATGAGCAGTTCTTC. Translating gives CASSEVVRTSPYNEQFF.

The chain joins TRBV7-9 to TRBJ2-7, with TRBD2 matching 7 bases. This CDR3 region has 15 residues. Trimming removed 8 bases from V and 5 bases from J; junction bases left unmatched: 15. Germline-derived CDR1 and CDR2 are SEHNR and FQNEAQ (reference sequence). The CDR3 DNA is TGTGCCAGCCTCGGATTCAAGGGAGGGGTCCACGAGCAGTACTTC. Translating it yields CASLGFKGGVHEQYF.

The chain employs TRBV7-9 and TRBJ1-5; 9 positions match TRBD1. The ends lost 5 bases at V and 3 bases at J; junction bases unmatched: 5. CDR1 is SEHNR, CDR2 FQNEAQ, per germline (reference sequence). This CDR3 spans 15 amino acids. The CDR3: CASSQDRGTNQPQHF. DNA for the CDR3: TGTGCCAGCAGCCAGGACAGGGGAACCAATCAGCCCCAGCATTTT.

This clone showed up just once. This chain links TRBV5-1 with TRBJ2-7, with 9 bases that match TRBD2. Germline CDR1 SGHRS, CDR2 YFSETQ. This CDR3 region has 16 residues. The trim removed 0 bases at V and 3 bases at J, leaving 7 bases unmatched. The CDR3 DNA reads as TGCGCCAGCAGCTTGGAGGGTAGCGGGAGAGGCTACGAGCAGTACTTC. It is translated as CASSLEGSGRGYEQYF.

CDR3 nucleotide sequence: TGCGCCAGCAGCCAAAGGAGGTTTGGAACTAGCGGGAAACCAGATACGCAGTATTTT. Amino acid sequence: CASSQRRFGTSGKPDTQYF. The chain employs TRBV4-3 and TRBJ2-3; TRBD2 agrees at 10 bases. Germline V gene lookup returns CDR1 LGHNA and CDR2 YSLEER. This CDR3 has 19 residues. V shed 2 bases and J 4 bases; nucleotides not matched to a gene: 15.

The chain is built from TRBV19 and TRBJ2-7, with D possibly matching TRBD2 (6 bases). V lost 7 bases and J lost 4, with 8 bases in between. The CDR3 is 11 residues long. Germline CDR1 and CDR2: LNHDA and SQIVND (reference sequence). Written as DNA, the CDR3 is TGTGCCAGTATGGGGACTTACGAGCAGTACTTC. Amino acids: CASMGTYEQYF.

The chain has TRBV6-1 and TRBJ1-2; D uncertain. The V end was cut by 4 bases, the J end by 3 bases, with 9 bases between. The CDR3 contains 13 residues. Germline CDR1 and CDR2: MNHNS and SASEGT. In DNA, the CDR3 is TGTGCCAGCAGTGTGAGACAAGACTATGGCTACACCTTC. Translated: CASSVRQDYGYTF.

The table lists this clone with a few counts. The CDR3 sequence: CASSEAMDRFGANVLTF. The CDR3 DNA reads TGTGCCAGCAGCGAAGCTATGGACAGGTTCGGGGCCAACGTCCTGACTTTC. The V gene is TRBV5-6, the J gene TRBJ2-6, with 7 positions matching TRBD1. The J segment lost 4 bases and the V segment lost 4 bases, leaving 11 bases of the junction unmatched. This CDR3 has 17 residues. Germline assignment: CDR1 SGHDT and CDR2 YYEEEE.

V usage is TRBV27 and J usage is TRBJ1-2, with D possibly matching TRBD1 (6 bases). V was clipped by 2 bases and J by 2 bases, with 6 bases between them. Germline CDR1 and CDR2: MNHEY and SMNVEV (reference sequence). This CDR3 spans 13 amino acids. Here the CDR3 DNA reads TGTGCCAGCAGTTTACAGGGGAACTATGGCTACACCTTC. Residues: CASSLQGNYGYTF.

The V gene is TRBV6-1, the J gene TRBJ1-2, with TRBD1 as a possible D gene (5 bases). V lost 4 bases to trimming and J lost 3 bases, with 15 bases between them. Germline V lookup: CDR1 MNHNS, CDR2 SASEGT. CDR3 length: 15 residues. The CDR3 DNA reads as TGTGCCAGCAGTGGTCCAGGGTTCTCAGACTATGGCTACACCTTC. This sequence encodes CASSGPGFSDYGYTF.

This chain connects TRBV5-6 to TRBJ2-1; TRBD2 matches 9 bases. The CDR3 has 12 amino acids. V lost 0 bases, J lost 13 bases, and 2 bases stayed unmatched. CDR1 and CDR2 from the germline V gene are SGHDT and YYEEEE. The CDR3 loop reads CASSLGLAVQFF. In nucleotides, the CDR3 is TGTGCCAGCAGCTTGGGACTAGCGGTCCAGTTCTTC.

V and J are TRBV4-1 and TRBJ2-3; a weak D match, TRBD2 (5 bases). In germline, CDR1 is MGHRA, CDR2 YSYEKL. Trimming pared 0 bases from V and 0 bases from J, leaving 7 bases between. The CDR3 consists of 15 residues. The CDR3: CASSQERTSTDTQYF. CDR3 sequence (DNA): TGCGCCAGCAGCCAAGAAAGGACTAGCACAGATACGCAGTATTTT.

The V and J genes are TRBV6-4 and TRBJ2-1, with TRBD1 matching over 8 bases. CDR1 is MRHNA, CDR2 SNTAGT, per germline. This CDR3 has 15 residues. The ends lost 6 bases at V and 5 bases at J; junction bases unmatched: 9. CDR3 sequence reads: CASRPSGGYHNEQFF. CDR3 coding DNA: TGTGCCAGCAGACCGTCAGGGGGCTACCACAATGAGCAGTTCTTC.

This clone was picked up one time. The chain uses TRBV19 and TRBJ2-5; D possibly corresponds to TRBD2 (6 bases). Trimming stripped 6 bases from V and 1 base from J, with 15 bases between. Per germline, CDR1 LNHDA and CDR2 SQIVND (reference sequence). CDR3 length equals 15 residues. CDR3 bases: TGTGCCAGTAGGATGGGGCTAGCGCTCCAAGAGACCCAGTACTTC. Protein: CASRMGLALQETQYF.

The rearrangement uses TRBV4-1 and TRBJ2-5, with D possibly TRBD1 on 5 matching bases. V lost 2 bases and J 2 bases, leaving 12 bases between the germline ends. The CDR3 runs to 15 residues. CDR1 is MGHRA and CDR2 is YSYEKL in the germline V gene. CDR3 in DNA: TGCGCCAGCAGCCAAATCTTAGGGGCACAAGAGACCCAGTACTTC. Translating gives CASSQILGAQETQYF.